A single sample is the source of the 20 T cell receptor beta chains below, sequenced in a study of response to subunit inactivated influenza vaccine. Using its own MiXCR run on the RT-PCR reads, TCRdb lists one record per CDR3 protein. The sample lists 560,000 or so distinct CDR3 sequences, around 8% occurring once. Sequenced here: PBMCs from blood, sampled about 24 months after vaccination. The receptors derive from a man between 50 and 75 years old who received an inactivated influenza vaccine.

This clonotype has more than one count but fewer than ten. J is TRBJ2-1 and V is TRBV3-1; TRBD1 or TRBD2 may be the D gene (5 bases each). This CDR3 is built from 17 residues. CDR1 LGHDT and CDR2 YNNKEL come from the germline V gene (reference sequence). The V end lost 1 base, the J end lost 2 bases, and 15 bases lay between the germline ends. CDR3: CASSQAAGRGPYNEQFF. In nucleotides, the CDR3 is TGTGCCAGCAGCCAAGCGGCAGGGAGAGGGCCCTACAATGAGCAGTTCTTC.

This clonotype has a handful of counts. This chain connects TRBV7-2 to TRBJ2-3; D call uncertain. V was cut by 2 bases and J by 4 bases, with 4 bases left in between. The CDR3 covers 12 residues. Germline assignment: CDR1 SGHTA and CDR2 FQGNSA. DNA for the CDR3: TGTGCCAGCAGCTTATTTCCAGATACGCAGTATTTT. Its protein is CASSLFPDTQYF.

This clonotype was seen a handful of times. This sequence joins TRBV4-1 and TRBJ2-7, with TRBD1 identical over 8 bases. CDR1 and CDR2 from the germline V gene are MGHRA and YSYEKL. Trimming removed 3 bases from V and 3 bases from J; junction bases left unmatched: 4. The CDR3 spans 14 residues. The CDR3 region is CASSQGTGIYEQYF. As DNA, the CDR3 is TGCGCCAGCAGCCAGGGGACAGGAATCTACGAGCAGTACTTC.

The V and J genes are TRBV4-1 and TRBJ2-1, with D perhaps matching TRBD1 or TRBD2 (5 bases each). The CDR3 is made up of 17 amino acids. The germline V and J ends were trimmed by 1 base and 4 bases, with 17 bases remaining between them. Per the germline V gene, CDR1 is MGHRA and CDR2 is YSYEKL. CDR3 sequence reads: CASSQVILGVRYNEQFF. DNA of the CDR3: TGCGCCAGCAGCCAAGTCATTTTGGGGGTAAGGTACAATGAGCAGTTCTTC.

This clonotype was observed many times. The chain has TRBV4-3 and TRBJ2-2; 9 bases agree with TRBD2. V trimming: 4 bases; J trimming: 4 bases; junction bases outside the gene matches: 4. Germline CDR1 LGHNA, CDR2 YSLEER. The CDR3 runs to 15 residues. CDR3 region: CASSPSGEGTGELFF. CDR3 DNA sequence: TGCGCCAGCAGCCCTAGCGGGGAAGGCACCGGGGAGCTGTTTTTT.

The chain carries TRBV20-1 and TRBJ2-5; 7 bases are shared with TRBD2. Germline V CDR1 and CDR2: DFQATT, SNEGSKA (reference sequence). CDR3 size: 14 residues. Germline trimming cut 1 base from V and 2 bases from J; bases unmatched to any gene: 4. CDR3 nucleotides: TGCAGTGCTAGAGGCCCGGGACTACAAGAGACCCAGTACTTC. Residues: CSARGPGLQETQYF.

This clonotype has a count of ten or more. The V gene is TRBV7-2, the J gene TRBJ1-3; D not certain. Trimming stripped 2 bases from V and 10 bases from J, with 9 bases between. The V gene's germline CDR1 is SGHTA and CDR2 FQGNSA. This CDR3 has 12 amino acids. CDR3 amino acids: CASSLILGTIYF. The CDR3 DNA is TGTGCCAGCAGCTTAATACTTGGGACCATATATTTT.

This clonotype has at least ten counts. The chain couples TRBV3-1 to TRBJ2-1; TRBD2 matches at 12 bases. Germline trimming cut 2 bases from V and 8 bases from J; bases unmatched to any gene: 4. This CDR3 comprises 15 residues. Germline CDR1 LGHDT, CDR2 YNNKEL (reference sequence). CDR3 sequence: CASSQTRTSGDEQFF. Written as DNA, the CDR3 is TGTGCCAGCAGCCAAACACGGACTAGCGGGGATGAGCAGTTCTTC.

This clonotype was picked up a small number of times. The V and J genes are TRBV9 and TRBJ2-2, with D perhaps being TRBD1 or TRBD2 (6 bases each). Germline V CDR1 and CDR2: SGDLS, YYNGEE. The V end was cut by 0 bases, the J end by 3 bases, with 12 bases between. This CDR3 comprises 16 residues. The CDR3: CASSVGPRGDTGELFF. The CDR3 DNA sequence: TGTGCCAGCAGCGTAGGTCCGAGGGGGGACACCGGGGAGCTGTTTTTT. The whole variable domain, remainder taken from reference TRBV9 and TRBJ2-2, is DSGVTQTPKHLITATGQRVTLRCSPRSGDLSVYWYQQSLDQGLQFLIQYYNGEERAKGNILERFSAQQFPDLHSELNLSSLELGDSALYFCASSVGPRGDTGELFFGEGSRLTVL.

The chain combines TRBV12-3 or TRBV12-4 with TRBJ1-2, with D possibly being TRBD1 (6 bases). Trimming cost V 5 bases and J 1 base, with 14 bases left between them. The CDR3 runs 15 residues. The CDR3 spells CASSPDRNLNYGYTF. The CDR3 DNA sequence: TGTGCCAGCAGTCCAGACAGGAACCTTAACTATGGCTACACCTTC.

The table lists this clonotype with many counts. The V gene is TRBV29-1, the J gene TRBJ2-1, with TRBD2 matching 10 bases. CDR1 is SQVTM, CDR2 ANQGSEA, per germline. The junction had 11 bases not matched to a gene; V was cut back by 4 bases and J by 5 bases. The CDR3 extends over 16 amino acids. Here the CDR3 DNA reads TGCAGCGTTGTTCCCGTCCTAGCGGGGGTCAACAATGAGCAGTTCTTC. Translation gives CSVVPVLAGVNNEQFF.

This chain connects TRBV5-1 to TRBJ1-2; 7 bases map to TRBD1. V trimming: 3 bases; J trimming: 0 bases; junction bases outside the gene matches: 11. From germline, CDR1 is SGHRS and CDR2 YFSETQ. This CDR3 has 17 residues. CDR3 in DNA: TGCGCCAGCAGCTCCGGACAGGCCTCAACTACTAACTATGGCTACACCTTC. Encoded protein: CASSSGQASTTNYGYTF.

There are a few counts of this clonotype. This rearrangement joins TRBV7-9 to TRBJ2-1; unclear D gene. V gave up 3 bases and J gave up 9 bases, with 12 bases separating them. CDR1 is SEHNR and CDR2 is FQNEAQ in the germline V gene (reference sequence). The CDR3 runs to 13 residues. The CDR3 sequence is CASSFRIVSEQFF. The CDR3 coding sequence is TGTGCCAGCAGCTTTAGAATAGTAAGTGAGCAGTTCTTC.

This clonotype was seen a few times. This chain joins TRBV13 and TRBJ1-1; D gene unclear. CDR1 PRHDT and CDR2 FYEKMQ come from the germline V gene (reference sequence). The CDR3 consists of 15 residues. Between the trimmed V and J ends, which lost 5 bases and 1 base, there was a span of 14 bases. CDR3 nucleotide sequence: TGTGCCAGCAGCCCCTTATGGGTAGGGAACACTGAAGCTTTCTTT. Translated: CASSPLWVGNTEAFF.

This clonotype was recorded at least ten times. This sequence joins TRBV11-2 and TRBJ1-1; TRBD1 is a possible D gene (5 bases). V was cut by 3 bases and J by 1 base, with 15 bases left in between. This CDR3 spans 16 amino acids. The V gene's germline CDR1 is SGHAT and CDR2 FQNNGV. The DNA for the CDR3 is TGTGCCAGCAGCTTGAGGGGCGACAGAACGAACACTGAAGCTTTCTTT. Translation gives CASSLRGDRTNTEAFF.

V usage is TRBV6-2 or TRBV6-3 and J usage is TRBJ2-2, with 7 bases that match TRBD2. V shed 5 bases, J shed 0 bases, and the junction held 9 bases outside the gene matches. CDR1 and CDR2 (germline): MNHEY, SVGEGT. The CDR3 runs to 17 residues. CDR3 DNA: TGTGCCAGCAGTGGCCTGGGAGCGGGGACGAACACCGGGGAGCTGTTTTTT. Protein: CASSGLGAGTNTGELFF.

The chain has TRBV20-1 and TRBJ1-5; 9 nucleotides line up with TRBD1. J lost 4 bases, V lost 4 bases, and 8 bases had no gene match. This CDR3 is built from 15 residues. Germline V lookup: CDR1 DFQATT, CDR2 SNEGSKA (reference sequence). CDR3 coding DNA: TGCAGTGCTACAGACACCGGGACAGGGAATCAGCCCCAGCATTTT. Amino acid sequence: CSATDTGTGNQPQHF.

This clonotype was seen repeatedly, ten times or more. The chain links TRBV12-3 or TRBV12-4 to TRBJ2-1; no firm D call. The CDR3 extends over 15 amino acids. Trimming removed 3 bases at V and 5 bases at J, with 14 bases between. The CDR3, as DNA: TGTGCCAGCAGTTTTCGACTGGGCGATGACAATGAGCAGTTCTTC. Translating it yields CASSFRLGDDNEQFF.

This chain connects TRBV30 to TRBJ1-1, with 7 bases matching TRBD1. CDR3 length equals 14 residues. The V and J ends lost 5 bases and 1 base, in that order; junction bases with no gene match: 7. Germline assignment: CDR1 GTSNPN and CDR2 SVGIG (reference sequence). The CDR3 region has the DNA TGTGCCTGGGCCCGACAGGGCCGGAACACTGAAGCTTTCTTT. Translated: CAWARQGRNTEAFF.

A few counts support this clonotype. The chain couples TRBV6-2 or TRBV6-3 to TRBJ1-5; D remains ambiguous. V was pared by 0 bases and J by 6 bases, with 6 bases between. The CDR3 length is 13 residues. Germline V gives CDR1 MNHEY, CDR2 SVGEGT. This chain's CDR3 is CASSYSKSQPQHF. The CDR3 DNA reads TGTGCCAGCAGTTACTCGAAATCTCAGCCCCAGCATTTT.